This T cell receptor (beta chain) was profiled in a study of vaccination and CD4 T cells after COVID-19. General study points: Researchers report that 304 of 307 vaccine-specific clones in convalescent patients proved spike mono-reactive.

The Oncomine TCR Beta short-read assay was applied to DNA of cultured CD4+ T cells. TCRdb re-derived calls from the PCR reads in MiXCR, one entry per CDR3 protein. The sample lists approximately 11,000 distinct CDR3 sequences, about 38% occurring once. This sample's treatment: roughly ten-day PBMC culture with coronavirus spike peptide pools or control peptides (ViraFEST assay). Positive PCR dates ranged from March to December 2020; these dates predated US Alpha, Beta and Delta variants. Note on this clonotype: Its specificity is unknown.

V dropped 1 base and J dropped 7 bases, with 16 bases sitting between them. The CDR3 has 14 residues. The germline V gene has CDR1 DFQATT and CDR2 SNEGSKA (reference sequence). The chain links TRBV20-1 to TRBJ1-1; possibly TRBD1 for D (6 bases). The sequenced sample was CD4+ T cells from blood, cultured in vitro, obtained after SARS-CoV-2 vaccination. The receptor's source is a human donor who had recovered from COVID-19. The CDR3 DNA reads TGCAGTGCTAGAGCGAGGGGGGTCACTAGTGAAGCTTTCTTT. Translation: CSARARGVTSEAFF.